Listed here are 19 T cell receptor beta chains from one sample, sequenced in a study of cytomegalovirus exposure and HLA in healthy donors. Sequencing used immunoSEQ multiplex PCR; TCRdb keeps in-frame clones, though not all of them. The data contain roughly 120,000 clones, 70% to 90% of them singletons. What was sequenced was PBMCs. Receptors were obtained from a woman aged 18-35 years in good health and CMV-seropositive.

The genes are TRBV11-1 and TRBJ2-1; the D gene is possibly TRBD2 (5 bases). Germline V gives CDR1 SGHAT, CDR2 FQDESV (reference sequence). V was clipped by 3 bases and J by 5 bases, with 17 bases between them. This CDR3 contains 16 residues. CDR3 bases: TGTGCCAGCAGCTTTAAGAGGGCCCTTACGGACAATGAGCAGTTCTTC. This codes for CASSFKRALTDNEQFF.

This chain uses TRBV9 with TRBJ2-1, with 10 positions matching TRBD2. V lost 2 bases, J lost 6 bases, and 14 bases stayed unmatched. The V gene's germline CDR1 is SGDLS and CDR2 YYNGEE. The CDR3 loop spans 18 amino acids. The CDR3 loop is CASSVTLAGGLHGNEQFF. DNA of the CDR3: TGTGCCAGCAGCGTCACATTAGCGGGAGGCCTTCACGGCAATGAGCAGTTCTTC.

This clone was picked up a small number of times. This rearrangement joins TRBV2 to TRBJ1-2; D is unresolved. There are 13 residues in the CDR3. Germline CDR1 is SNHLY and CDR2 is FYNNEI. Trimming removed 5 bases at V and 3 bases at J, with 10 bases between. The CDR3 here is CASSLQPYYGYTF. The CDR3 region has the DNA TGTGCCAGCAGTTTACAGCCTTACTATGGCTACACCTTC.

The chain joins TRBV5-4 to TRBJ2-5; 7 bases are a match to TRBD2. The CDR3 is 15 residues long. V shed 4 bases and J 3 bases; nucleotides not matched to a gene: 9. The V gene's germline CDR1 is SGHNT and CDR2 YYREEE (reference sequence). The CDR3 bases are TGTGCCAGCAGCGGCCCGGGGGGTCGAGAAGAGACCCAGTACTTC. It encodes CASSGPGGREETQYF.

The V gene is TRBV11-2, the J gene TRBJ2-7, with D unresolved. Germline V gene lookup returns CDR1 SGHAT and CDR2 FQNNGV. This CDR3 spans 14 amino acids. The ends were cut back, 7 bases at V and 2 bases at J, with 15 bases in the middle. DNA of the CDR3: TGTGCCAGCACGCCTAGTTTAACCGCCTACGAGCAGTACTTC. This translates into CASTPSLTAYEQYF.

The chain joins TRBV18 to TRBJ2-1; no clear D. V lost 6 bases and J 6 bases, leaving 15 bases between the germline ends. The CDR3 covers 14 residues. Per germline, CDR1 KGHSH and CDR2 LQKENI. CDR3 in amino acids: CASSQPRPFNEQFF. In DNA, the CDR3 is TGTGCCAGCTCCCAGCCCAGGCCCTTCAATGAGCAGTTCTTC.

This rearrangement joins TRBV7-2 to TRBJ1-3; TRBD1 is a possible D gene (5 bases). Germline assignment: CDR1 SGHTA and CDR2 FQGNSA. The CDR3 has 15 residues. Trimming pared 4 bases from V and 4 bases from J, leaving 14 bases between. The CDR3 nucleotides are TGTGCCAGCAGCTCCCGACAGAAGGCCGGAAACACCATATATTTT. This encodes CASSSRQKAGNTIYF.

CDR3 sequence: CSVGQGLNTEAFF. CDR3 nucleotide sequence: TGCAGCGTTGGGCAGGGATTGAACACTGAAGCTTTCTTT. The chain carries TRBV29-1 and TRBJ1-1; possibly TRBD1 for D (5 bases). The germline V and J ends were trimmed by 4 bases and 0 bases, with 9 bases remaining between them. Germline V gene sequence: CDR1 SQVTM, CDR2 ANQGSEA. The CDR3 length is 13 residues.

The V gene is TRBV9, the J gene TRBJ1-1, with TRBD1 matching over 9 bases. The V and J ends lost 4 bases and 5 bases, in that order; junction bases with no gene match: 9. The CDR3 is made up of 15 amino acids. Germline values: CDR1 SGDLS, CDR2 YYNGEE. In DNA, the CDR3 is TGTGCCAGCAGCCTCCAGACAGGGGGGGAAACTGAAGCTTTCTTT. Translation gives CASSLQTGGETEAFF.

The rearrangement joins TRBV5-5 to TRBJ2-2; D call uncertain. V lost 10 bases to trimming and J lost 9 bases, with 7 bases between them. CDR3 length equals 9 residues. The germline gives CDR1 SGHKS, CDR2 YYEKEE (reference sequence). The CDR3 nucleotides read TGTGCCCCTATTAGGGAGCTGTTTTTT. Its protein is CAPIRELFF.

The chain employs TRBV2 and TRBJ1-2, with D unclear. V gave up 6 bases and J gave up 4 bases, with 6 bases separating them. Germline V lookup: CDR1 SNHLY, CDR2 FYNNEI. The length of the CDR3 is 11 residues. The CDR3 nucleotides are TGTGCCAGCAGCCCCGTCTATGGCTACACCTTC. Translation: CASSPVYGYTF.

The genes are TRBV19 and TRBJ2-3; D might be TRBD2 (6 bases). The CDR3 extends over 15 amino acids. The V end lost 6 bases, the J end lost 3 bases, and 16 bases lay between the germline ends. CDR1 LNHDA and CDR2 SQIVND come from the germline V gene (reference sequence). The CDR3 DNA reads TGTGCCAGTAGAAGGGGAGGACCTTCAACAGATACGCAGTATTTT. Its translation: CASRRGGPSTDTQYF.

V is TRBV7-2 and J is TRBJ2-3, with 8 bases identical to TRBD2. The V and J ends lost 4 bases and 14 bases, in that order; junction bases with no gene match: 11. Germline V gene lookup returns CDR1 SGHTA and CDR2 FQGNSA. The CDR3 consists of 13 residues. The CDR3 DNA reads TGTGCCAGCAGCTCATGGACTAGCCCAGACGGGTATTTT. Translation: CASSSWTSPDGYF.

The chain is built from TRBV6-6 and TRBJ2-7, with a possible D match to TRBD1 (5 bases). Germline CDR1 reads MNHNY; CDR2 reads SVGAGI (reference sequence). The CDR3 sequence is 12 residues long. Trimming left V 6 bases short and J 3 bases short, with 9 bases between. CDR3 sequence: CASSDRDYEQYF. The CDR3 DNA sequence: TGTGCCAGCAGCGACAGAGACTACGAGCAGTACTTC.

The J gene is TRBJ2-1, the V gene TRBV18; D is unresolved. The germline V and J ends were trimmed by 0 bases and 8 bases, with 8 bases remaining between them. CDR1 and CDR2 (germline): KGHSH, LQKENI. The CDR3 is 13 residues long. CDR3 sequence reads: CASSPPPPYEQFF. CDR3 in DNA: TGTGCCAGCTCACCACCCCCCCCGTATGAGCAGTTCTTC.

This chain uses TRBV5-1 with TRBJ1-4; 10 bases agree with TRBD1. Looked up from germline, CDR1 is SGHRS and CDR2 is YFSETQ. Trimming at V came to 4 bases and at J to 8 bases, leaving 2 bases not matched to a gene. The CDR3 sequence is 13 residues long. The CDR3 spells CASSRDRGEKLFF. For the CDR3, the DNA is TGCGCCAGCAGCCGGGACAGGGGAGAAAAACTGTTTTTT.

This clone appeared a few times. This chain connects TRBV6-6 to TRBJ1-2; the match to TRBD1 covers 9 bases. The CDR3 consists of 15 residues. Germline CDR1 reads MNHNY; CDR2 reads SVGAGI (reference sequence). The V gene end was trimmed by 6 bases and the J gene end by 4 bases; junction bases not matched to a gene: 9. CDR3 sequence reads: CASRYGTGSGYGYTF. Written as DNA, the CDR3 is TGTGCCAGCAGATACGGGACAGGGAGCGGCTATGGCTACACCTTC.

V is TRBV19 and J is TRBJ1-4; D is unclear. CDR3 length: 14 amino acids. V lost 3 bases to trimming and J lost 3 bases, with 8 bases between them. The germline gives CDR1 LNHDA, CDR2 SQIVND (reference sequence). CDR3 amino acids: CASSIEVSNEKLFF. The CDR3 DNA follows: TGTGCCAGTAGTATTGAGGTTTCTAATGAAAAACTGTTTTTT.

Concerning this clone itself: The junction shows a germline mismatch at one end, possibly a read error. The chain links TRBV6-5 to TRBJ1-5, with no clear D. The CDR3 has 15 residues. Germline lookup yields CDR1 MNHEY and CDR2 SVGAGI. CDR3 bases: TGTGCCAGCAGGGCCGGCGGGGATGGCAACCAGCCCCAGCATTTT. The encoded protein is CASRAGGDGNQPQHF.